The 4 T cell receptor beta chains below were found in one sample sequenced in a study of shared clonotypes between healthy human individuals. This table comes from immunoSEQ multiplex PCR, and its TCRdb copy is limited to in-frame clones, with some not included. The table has roughly 590,000 clones, around 95% seen once. Naive CD8 isolation took CD45RO-negative cells positively selected for CCR7 and excluded terminally differentiated effector memory CD45RA+ cells. The sequenced sample consisted of naive CD8+ T cells sorted from blood. Every receptor here comes from a woman aged 25 to 39 in good health.

This clone was seen just once. The DNA for the CDR3 is TGTGCCAGCAGCACGGGACAGGGTTACACTGAAGCTTTCTTT. Protein sequence: CASSTGQGYTEAFF. V is TRBV7-9 and J is TRBJ1-1; 9 bases match TRBD1. Germline lookup yields CDR1 SEHNR and CDR2 FQNEAQ (reference sequence). V was pared by 5 bases and J by 3 bases, with 4 bases of the junction left unmatched. This CDR3 has 14 residues.

The chain links TRBV5-6 to TRBJ1-5; D is undetermined. V was clipped by 2 bases and J by 5 bases, with 5 bases between them. This CDR3 is 12 amino acids long. In germline, CDR1 is SGHDT, CDR2 YYEEEE. The CDR3 DNA sequence: TGTGCCAGCAGCTTCTTTGATCAGCCCCAGCATTTT. Residues: CASSFFDQPQHF.

The chain is built from TRBV27 and TRBJ2-7; TRBD2 aligns across 8 bases. V was clipped by 5 bases and J by 0 bases; unmatched bases: 9. Germline V CDR1 and CDR2: MNHEY, SMNVEV (reference sequence). The CDR3 totals 16 residues. The CDR3 protein is CASSGQRERYSYEQYF. CDR3 sequence (DNA): TGTGCCAGCAGTGGCCAGCGGGAGCGTTACTCCTACGAGCAGTACTTC.

CDR3 in amino acids: CASSLVWSENTGELFF. The DNA of the CDR3 is TGTGCCAGCAGCTTAGTATGGTCCGAGAACACCGGGGAGCTGTTTTTT. The rearrangement joins TRBV7-6 to TRBJ2-2; D call uncertain. This CDR3 region has 16 residues. The ends were cut back, 1 base at V and 1 base at J, with 10 bases in the middle. Germline CDR1 reads SGHVS; CDR2 reads FNYEAQ.